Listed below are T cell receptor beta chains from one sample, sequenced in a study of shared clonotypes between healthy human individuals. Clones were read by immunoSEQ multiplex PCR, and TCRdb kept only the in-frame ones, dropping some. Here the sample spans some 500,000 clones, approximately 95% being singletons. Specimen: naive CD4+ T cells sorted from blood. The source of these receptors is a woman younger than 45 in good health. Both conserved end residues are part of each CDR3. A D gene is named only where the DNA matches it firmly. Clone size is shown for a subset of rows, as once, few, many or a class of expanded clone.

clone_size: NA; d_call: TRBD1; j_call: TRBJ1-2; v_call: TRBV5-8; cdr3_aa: CASSSQGSRGYTF; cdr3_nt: TGTGCCAGCAGCTCACAGGGGAGTAGGGGCTACACCTTC
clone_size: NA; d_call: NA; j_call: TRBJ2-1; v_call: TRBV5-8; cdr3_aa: CASSWGAEQFF; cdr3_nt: TGTGCCAGCAGCTGGGGAGCCGAGCAGTTCTTC
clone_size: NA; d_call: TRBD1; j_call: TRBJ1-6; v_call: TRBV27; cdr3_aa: CASSKYLRTGSSYNSPLHF; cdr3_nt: TGTGCCAGCAGTAAATACCTCCGGACAGGGAGCTCCTATAATTCACCCCTCCACTTT
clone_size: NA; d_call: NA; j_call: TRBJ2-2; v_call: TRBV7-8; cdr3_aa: CASSSRKGPTGELFF; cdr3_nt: TGTGCCAGCAGCTCACGAAAAGGTCCCACCGGGGAGCTGTTTTTT
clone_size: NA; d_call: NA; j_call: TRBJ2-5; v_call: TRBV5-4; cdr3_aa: CASSLMGQETQYF; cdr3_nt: TGTGCCAGCAGCTTGATGGGACAAGAGACCCAGTACTTC
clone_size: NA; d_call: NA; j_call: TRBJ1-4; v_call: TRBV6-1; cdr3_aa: CASSKIFTDEKLFF; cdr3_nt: TGTGCCAGCAGTAAAATCTTTACGGATGAAAAACTGTTTTTT
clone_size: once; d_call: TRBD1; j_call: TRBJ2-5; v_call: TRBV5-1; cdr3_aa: CASSPRGTGSLEQYF; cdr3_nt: TGCGCCAGCAGCCCGAGAGGGACAGGGTCGTTGGAGCAGTACTTC
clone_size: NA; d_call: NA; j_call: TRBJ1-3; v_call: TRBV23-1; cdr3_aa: CASSQPAGPSAPSGNTIYF; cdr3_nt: TGCGCCAGCAGTCAACCGGCCGGACCCTCCGCCCCCTCTGGAAACACCATATATTTT
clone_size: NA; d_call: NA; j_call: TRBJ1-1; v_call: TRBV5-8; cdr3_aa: CASSLARANTEAFF; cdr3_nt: TGTGCCAGCAGCTTGGCCAGGGCGAACACTGAAGCTTTCTTT
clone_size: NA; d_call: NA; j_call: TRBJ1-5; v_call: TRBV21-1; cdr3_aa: CASSPTRLGGGNQPQHF; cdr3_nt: TGTGCCAGCAGCCCAACACGACTAGGGGGAGGCAATCAGCCCCAGCATTTT
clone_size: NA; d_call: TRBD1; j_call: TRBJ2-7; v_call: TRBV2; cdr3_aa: CATSDRHEQYF; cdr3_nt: TGTGCCACCTCGGACAGGCACGAGCAGTACTTC
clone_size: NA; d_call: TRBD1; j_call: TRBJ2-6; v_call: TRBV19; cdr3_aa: CASSIVGQGYSGANVLTF; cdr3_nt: TGTGCCAGTAGTATAGTGGGACAGGGTTACTCTGGGGCCAACGTCCTGACTTTC
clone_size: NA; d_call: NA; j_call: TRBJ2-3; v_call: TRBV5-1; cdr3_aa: CASSNNGGGSKAADTQYF; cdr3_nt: TGCGCCAGCAGCAACAATGGGGGCGGGAGTAAGGCGGCAGATACGCAGTATTTT
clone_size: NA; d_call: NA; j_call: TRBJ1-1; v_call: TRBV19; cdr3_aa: CASSILNTEAFF; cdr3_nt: TGTGCCAGTAGTATCCTAAACACTGAAGCTTTCTTT
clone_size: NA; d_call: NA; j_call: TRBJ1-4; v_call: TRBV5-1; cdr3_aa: CASSVRPGEKLFF; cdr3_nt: TGCGCCAGCAGCGTAAGACCAGGGGAAAAACTGTTTTTT
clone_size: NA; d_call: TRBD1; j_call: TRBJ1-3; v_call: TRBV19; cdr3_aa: CASGTDGNTIYF; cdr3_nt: TGTGCCAGTGGGACAGATGGAAACACCATATATTTT
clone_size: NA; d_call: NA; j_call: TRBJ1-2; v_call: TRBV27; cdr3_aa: CASRPSAAGYGYTF; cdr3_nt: TGTGCCAGCAGACCAAGCGCGGCTGGATATGGCTACACCTTC
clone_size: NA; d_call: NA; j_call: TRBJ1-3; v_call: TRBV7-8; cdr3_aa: CASSSDNSGNTIYF; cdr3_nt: TGTGCCAGCAGCTCAGACAACTCTGGAAACACCATATATTTT
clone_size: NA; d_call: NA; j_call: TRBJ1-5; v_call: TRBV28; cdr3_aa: CASNRSLWGAKDQPQHF; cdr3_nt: TGTGCCAGCAACCGCTCCCTATGGGGGGCAAAGGATCAGCCCCAGCATTTT
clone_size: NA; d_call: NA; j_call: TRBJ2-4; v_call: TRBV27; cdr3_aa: CASSLTGVGKNIQYF; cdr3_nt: TGTGCCAGCAGTTTGACGGGAGTCGGCAAAAACATTCAGTACTTC
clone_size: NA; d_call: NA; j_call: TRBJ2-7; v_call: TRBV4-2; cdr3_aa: CASSADGGWGEQYF; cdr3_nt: TGTGCCAGCAGCGCGGACGGTGGCTGGGGCGAGCAGTACTTC
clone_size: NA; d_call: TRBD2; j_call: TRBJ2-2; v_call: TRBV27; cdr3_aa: CASSFERDLTGELFF; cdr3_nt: TGTGCCAGCAGTTTTGAGCGGGATCTCACCGGGGAGCTGTTTTTT
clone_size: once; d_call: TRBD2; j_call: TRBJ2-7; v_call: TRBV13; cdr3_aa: CASSFVLLAGVNEQYF; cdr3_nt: TGTGCCAGCAGCTTCGTGCTACTAGCGGGAGTTAACGAGCAGTACTTC
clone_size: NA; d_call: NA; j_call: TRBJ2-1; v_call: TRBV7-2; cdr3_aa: CASSLRRGGDEQFF; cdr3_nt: TGTGCCAGCAGCTTAAGGCGCGGAGGGGATGAGCAGTTCTTC
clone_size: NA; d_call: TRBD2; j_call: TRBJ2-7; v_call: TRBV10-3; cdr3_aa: CASGTSGYEQYF; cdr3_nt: TGTGCCAGCGGCACTAGCGGCTACGAGCAGTACTTC
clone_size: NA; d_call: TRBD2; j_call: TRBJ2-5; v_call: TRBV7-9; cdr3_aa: CASSLFPGLADQETQYF; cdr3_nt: TGTGCCAGCAGCTTATTCCCGGGACTAGCGGACCAAGAGACCCAGTACTTC
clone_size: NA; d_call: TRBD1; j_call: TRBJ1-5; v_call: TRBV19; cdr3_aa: CASSPDPRYRGRRGNQPQHF; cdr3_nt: TGTGCCAGTAGTCCGGATCCCAGGTACAGGGGGCGCCGTGGCAATCAGCCCCAGCATTTT
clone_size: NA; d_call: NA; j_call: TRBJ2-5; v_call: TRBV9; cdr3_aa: CASSVADYQETQYF; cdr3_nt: TGTGCCAGCAGCGTAGCTGACTACCAAGAGACCCAGTACTTC
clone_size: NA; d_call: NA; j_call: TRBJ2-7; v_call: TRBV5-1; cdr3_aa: CASAVESYEQYF; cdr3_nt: TGCGCCAGTGCGGTGGAATCCTACGAGCAGTACTTC
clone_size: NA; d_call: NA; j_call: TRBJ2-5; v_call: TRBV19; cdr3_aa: CASRAPGHRETQYF; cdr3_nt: TGTGCCAGTAGGGCACCGGGACACAGAGAGACCCAGTACTTC
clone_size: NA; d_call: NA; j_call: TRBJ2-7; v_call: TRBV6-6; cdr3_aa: CASSYSEARVGYEQYF; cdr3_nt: TGTGCCAGCAGTTACTCGGAGGCAAGGGTGGGGTACGAGCAGTACTTC
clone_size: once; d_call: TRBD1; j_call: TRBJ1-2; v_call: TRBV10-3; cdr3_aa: CAIKIDPGQGNYGYTF; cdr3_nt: TGTGCCATTAAAATTGACCCGGGACAGGGTAACTATGGCTACACCTTC
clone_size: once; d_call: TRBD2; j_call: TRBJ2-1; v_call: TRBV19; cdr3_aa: CASSGLAGFGQFF; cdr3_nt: TGTGCCAGTAGTGGGCTAGCGGGTTTTGGGCAGTTCTTC
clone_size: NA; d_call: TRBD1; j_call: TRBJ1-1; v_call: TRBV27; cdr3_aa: CASTTGQGNTEAFF; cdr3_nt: TGTGCCAGCACCACCGGACAGGGGAACACTGAAGCTTTCTTT
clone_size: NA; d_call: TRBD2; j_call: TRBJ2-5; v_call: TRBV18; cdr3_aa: CASSPKGLAGVETQYF; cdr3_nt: TGTGCCAGCTCACCCAAAGGACTAGCGGGAGTGGAGACCCAGTACTTC
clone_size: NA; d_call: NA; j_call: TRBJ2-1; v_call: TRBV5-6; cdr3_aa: CASSLDNNEQFF; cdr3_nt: TGTGCCAGCAGCTTGGATAACAATGAGCAGTTCTTC
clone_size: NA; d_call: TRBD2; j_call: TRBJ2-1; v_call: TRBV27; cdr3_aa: CASSNAGGTYNEQFF; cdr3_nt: TGTGCCAGCAGTAACGCGGGAGGCACCTACAATGAGCAGTTCTTC
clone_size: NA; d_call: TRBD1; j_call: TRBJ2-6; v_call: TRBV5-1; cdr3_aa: CASSGTAIQAGANVLTF; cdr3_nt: TGCGCCAGCAGCGGGACAGCGATTCAGGCTGGGGCCAACGTCCTGACTTTC
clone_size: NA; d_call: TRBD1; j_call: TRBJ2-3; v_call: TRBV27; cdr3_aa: CASSLSGQGRGQRDTQYF; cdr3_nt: TGTGCCAGCAGTTTATCGGGACAGGGGAGGGGACAGAGAGATACGCAGTATTTT
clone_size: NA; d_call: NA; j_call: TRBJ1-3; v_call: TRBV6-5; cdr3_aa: CASRTIGSGGNTIYF; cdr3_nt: TGTGCCAGCAGGACTATTGGCAGTGGAGGAAACACCATATATTTT
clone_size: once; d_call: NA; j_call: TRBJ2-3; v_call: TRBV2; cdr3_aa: CASRLADTQYF; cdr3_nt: TGTGCCAGCCGGTTGGCAGATACGCAGTATTTT
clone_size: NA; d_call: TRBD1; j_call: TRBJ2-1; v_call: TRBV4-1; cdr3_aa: CASSPRDRSSYNEQFF; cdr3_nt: TGCGCCAGCAGCCCACGGGACAGGAGCTCCTACAATGAGCAGTTCTTC
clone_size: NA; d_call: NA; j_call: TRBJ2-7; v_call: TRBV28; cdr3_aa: CASSSPGEALGGEQYF; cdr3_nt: TGTGCCAGCAGTAGCCCGGGGGAGGCCCTGGGTGGGGAGCAGTACTTC
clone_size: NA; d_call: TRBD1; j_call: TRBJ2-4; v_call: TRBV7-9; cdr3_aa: CASSTALWTGATSKNIQYF; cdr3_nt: TGTGCCAGCAGCACGGCTCTTTGGACAGGTGCCACTTCCAAAAACATTCAGTACTTC
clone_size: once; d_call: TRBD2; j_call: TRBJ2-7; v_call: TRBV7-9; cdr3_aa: CASSLTASGDRTYEQYF; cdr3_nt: TGTGCCAGCAGCTTAACGGCTAGCGGGGACCGCACCTACGAGCAGTACTTC
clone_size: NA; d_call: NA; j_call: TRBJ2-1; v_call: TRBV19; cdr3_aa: CASSRYPYNEQFF; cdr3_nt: TGTGCCAGTAGTCGGTACCCCTACAATGAGCAGTTCTTC
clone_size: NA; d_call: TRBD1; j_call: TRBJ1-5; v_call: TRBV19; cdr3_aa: CASTPRQGQGGQPQHF; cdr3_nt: TGTGCCAGTACCCCCCGACAAGGACAGGGCGGGCAGCCCCAGCATTTT
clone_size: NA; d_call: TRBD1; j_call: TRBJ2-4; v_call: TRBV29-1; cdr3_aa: CSVAGQGKNIQYF; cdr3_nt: TGCAGCGTGGCGGGACAGGGAAAAAACATTCAGTACTTC
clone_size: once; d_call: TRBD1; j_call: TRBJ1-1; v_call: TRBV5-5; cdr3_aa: CASSLVGGQDVLEAFF; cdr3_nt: TGTGCCAGCAGCTTGGTAGGGGGACAGGACGTCCTTGAAGCTTTCTTT
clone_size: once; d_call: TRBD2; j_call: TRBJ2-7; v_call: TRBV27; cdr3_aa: CASSSTSGYEQYF; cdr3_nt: TGTGCCAGCAGTTCAACTAGCGGTTACGAGCAGTACTTC
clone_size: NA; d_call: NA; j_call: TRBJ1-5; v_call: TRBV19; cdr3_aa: CASSILGAAGQPQHF; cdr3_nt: TGTGCCAGTAGTATACTGGGGGCAGCAGGTCAGCCCCAGCATTTT
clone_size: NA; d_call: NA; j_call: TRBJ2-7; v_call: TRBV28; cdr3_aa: CASSFRTLEQYF; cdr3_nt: TGTGCCAGCAGTTTCCGGACTCTCGAGCAGTACTTC
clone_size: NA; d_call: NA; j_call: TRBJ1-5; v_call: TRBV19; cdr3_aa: CASSIADNQPQHF; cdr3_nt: TGTGCCAGTAGTATCGCGGACAATCAGCCCCAGCATTTT
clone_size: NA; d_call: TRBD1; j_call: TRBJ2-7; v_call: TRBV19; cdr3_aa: CASSPGQATSYEQYF; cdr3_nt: TGTGCCAGTAGTCCAGGACAGGCCACCTCCTACGAGCAGTACTTC
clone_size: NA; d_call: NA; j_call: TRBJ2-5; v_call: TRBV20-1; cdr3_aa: CSAAGQETQYF; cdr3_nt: TGCAGTGCTGCGGGACAAGAGACCCAGTACTTC
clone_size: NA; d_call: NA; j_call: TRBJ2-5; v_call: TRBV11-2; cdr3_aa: CASSLAETQYF; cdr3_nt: TGTGCCAGCAGCTTAGCTGAGACCCAGTACTTC
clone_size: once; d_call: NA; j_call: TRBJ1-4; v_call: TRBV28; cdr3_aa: CATLLDNHEKLFF; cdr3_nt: TGTGCCACCCTCTTGGACAACCATGAAAAACTGTTTTTT
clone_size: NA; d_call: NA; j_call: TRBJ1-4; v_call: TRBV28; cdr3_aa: CASSDQELKLFF; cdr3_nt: TGTGCCAGCAGCGACCAGGAGCTAAAACTGTTTTTT